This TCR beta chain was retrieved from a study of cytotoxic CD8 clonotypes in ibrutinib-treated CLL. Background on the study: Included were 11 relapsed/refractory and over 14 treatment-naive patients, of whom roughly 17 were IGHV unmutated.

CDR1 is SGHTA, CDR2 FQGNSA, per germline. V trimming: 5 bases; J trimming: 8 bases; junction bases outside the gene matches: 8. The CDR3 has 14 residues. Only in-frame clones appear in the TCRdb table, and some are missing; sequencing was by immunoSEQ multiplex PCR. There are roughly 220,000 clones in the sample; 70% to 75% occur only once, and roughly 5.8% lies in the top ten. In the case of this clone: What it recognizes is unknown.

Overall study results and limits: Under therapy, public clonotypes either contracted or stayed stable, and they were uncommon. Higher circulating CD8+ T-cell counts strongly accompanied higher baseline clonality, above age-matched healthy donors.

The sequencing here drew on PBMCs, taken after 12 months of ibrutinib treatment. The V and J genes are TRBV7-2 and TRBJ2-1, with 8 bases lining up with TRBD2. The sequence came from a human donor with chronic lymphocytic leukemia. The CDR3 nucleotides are TGTGCCAGCAGCCGCGGACTAGCTCTGGATGAGCAGTTCTTC. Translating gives CASSRGLALDEQFF.